This is a list of T cell receptor beta chains from one sample in a study of T cell repertoires in cytomegalovirus infection. One entry per CDR3 protein results from TCRdb running MiXCR on the reads. The data contain around 770,000 distinct CDR3 sequences, under 35% of them singletons. These receptors have no known antigen. This specimen was cultured CD8+ T cells from PBMCs, taken from culture after CMV antigen stimulation. Every receptor here comes from a human donor in good health (CMV status not recorded). Some clones in this sample may be carry-over from other donors' samples. The CDR3 runs from the conserved cysteine through the conserved F or W. The D gene is left open where the match is weak. Where a row states a size, it is once, few, many or the class of an expanded clone; other rows omit it.

clone size	V gene	J gene	D gene	CDR3 DNA	CDR3 protein
few	TRBV20-1	TRBJ2-3	TRBD2	TGCAGTGCTAGAGCGGGCGTGGGGGAGGGAGATACGCAGTATTTT	CSARAGVGEGDTQYF
.	TRBV19	TRBJ2-6	.	TGTGCCAGTAGTATTACGTTGTCTGGGGCCAACGTCCTGACTTTC	CASSITLSGANVLTF
.	TRBV7-6	TRBJ2-5	.	TGTGCCAGCAGCTTATCGGAGGCGAAAGAGACCCAGTACTTC	CASSLSEAKETQYF
few	TRBV28	TRBJ1-2	.	TGTGCCAGCAGTGACCCACCCTTGACCTCCCTTCAGCACTATAACTATGGCTACACCTTC	CASSDPPLTSLQHYNYGYTF
.	TRBV10-3	TRBJ1-5	.	TGTGCCATCAGTGGGGACACCCAGGGGCAGCCCCAGCATTTT	CAISGDTQGQPQHF
.	TRBV6-8	TRBJ2-7	.	TGTGCCAGCAGCCCTTCTGGGGTTGACGAGCAGTACTTC	CASSPSGVDEQYF
few	TRBV5-5	TRBJ1-1	.	TGTGCCAGCAGCTTGGGACAGCGTACCCTTGAAGCTTTCTTT	CASSLGQRTLEAFF
few	TRBV28	TRBJ1-5	.	TGTGCCAGCAGTTCCGGACAGAGAGTTAATCAGCCCCAGCATTTT	CASSSGQRVNQPQHF
.	TRBV2	TRBJ1-2	.	TGTGCCAGCAGTGCGGCGGAGGCCGGAGGTGACATTGGCTACACCTTC	CASSAAEAGGDIGYTF
.	TRBV6-8	TRBJ2-3	TRBD2	TGTGCCAGCAGTTACTCGATGGCGGGGGGGTTCACAGATACGCAGTATTTT	CASSYSMAGGFTDTQYF
.	TRBV25-1	TRBJ1-2	.	TGTGCCAGCAGGGATAGTAGGACAGACCATGGCTACACCTTC	CASRDSRTDHGYTF
once	TRBV27	TRBJ1-5	.	TGTGCCACTCAGGCAGGAGCAGGACATCAGCCCCAGCATTTT	CATQAGAGHQPQHF
few	TRBV5-4	TRBJ2-5	.	TGTGCCAGCAGCCCGCCGGGGCGCGGCGAGACCCAGTACTTC	CASSPPGRGETQYF
few	TRBV6-1	TRBJ2-1	.	TGTGCCAGCACCCCACAGGGTTGGGATGAGCAGTTCTTC	CASTPQGWDEQFF
few	TRBV10-3	TRBJ2-5	.	TGTGCCATCAGTGAAATCCTAGGGACGGAGACCCAGTACTTC	CAISEILGTETQYF
.	TRBV7-2	TRBJ1-2	.	TGTGCCAGCAGCTCTCCGATAGGGAAGGATGGCTACACCTTC	CASSSPIGKDGYTF
few	TRBV7-9	TRBJ1-5	.	TGTGCCAGCAGCTTAGGAGGAGCTGTGTGGCCCCAGCATTTT	CASSLGGAVWPQHF
many	TRBV12-3/TRBV12-4	TRBJ2-7	.	TGTGCCAGCAGTTCCGGGGTCCCCTCCTACGAGCAGTACTTC	CASSSGVPSYEQYF
.	TRBV27	TRBJ2-1	TRBD2	TGTGCCAGCAGTTTCCCGGGACTAGCGGGGAATGAGCAGTTCTTC	CASSFPGLAGNEQFF
few	TRBV2	TRBJ1-1	TRBD1	TGTGCCAGCAGGACAGGGGGAGAAGAAGCTTTCTTT	CASRTGGEEAFF
.	TRBV27	TRBJ1-3	.	TGTGCCAGCAGTCCCAAAACTTCGGGGGGGCGCGGAGACACCATATATTTT	CASSPKTSGGRGDTIYF
.	TRBV7-6	TRBJ2-7	.	TGTGCCAGTACGGAGGGGTCCTCCTACGAGCAGTACTTC	CASTEGSSYEQYF
.	TRBV27	TRBJ2-5	.	TGTGCCAGCACTAAACTGGGCAGAGCGTTTCAAGAGACCCAGTACTTC	CASTKLGRAFQETQYF
.	TRBV12-3/TRBV12-4	TRBJ2-5	TRBD1	TGTGCCAGCAGTTTGAGACAGGGGGCCTTCCAAGAGACCCAGTACTTC	CASSLRQGAFQETQYF
few	TRBV6-2/TRBV6-3	TRBJ1-1	.	TGTGCCAGCACCATGAGGTTGAACACTGAAGCTTTCTTT	CASTMRLNTEAFF
.	TRBV7-9	TRBJ2-5	TRBD2	TGTGCCAGCAGCCGTGCGGGGGGGGGAGAGACCCAGTACTTC	CASSRAGGGETQYF
.	TRBV7-6	TRBJ2-1	.	TGTGCCAGCAGCCTGGAGCCTTCCGTCTCCATTGAGCAGTTCTTC	CASSLEPSVSIEQFF
.	TRBV7-4	TRBJ1-1	.	TGTGCCAGCAGCTTAATAGGGTGGATGAACACTGAAGCTTTCTTT	CASSLIGWMNTEAFF
.	TRBV27	TRBJ2-3	.	TGTGCCAGCACCCTAATGGGGTCATCGGGGGCTAGCACAGATACGCAGTATTTT	CASTLMGSSGASTDTQYF
.	TRBV27	TRBJ2-6	.	TGTGCCAGCAGTTCAGCAGGGGTTGGGGCCAACGTCCTGACTTTC	CASSSAGVGANVLTF
few	TRBV12-3/TRBV12-4	TRBJ1-3	.	TGTGCCAGCTGGCGGGTCGTCTCTGGAAACACCATATATTTT	CASWRVVSGNTIYF
.	TRBV12-3/TRBV12-4	TRBJ2-7	TRBD2	TGTGCCAGCAGTCCCGGACTAGCGGCCTCCTACGAGCAGTACTTC	CASSPGLAASYEQYF
few	TRBV6-2/TRBV6-3	TRBJ1-6	.	TGTGCCAGCAGTTACTCGTCACACCTACCCCACTTT	CASSYSSHLPHF
.	TRBV10-2	TRBJ2-3	.	TGCGCCAGTCATCAGGGCGATACGCAGTATTTT	CASHQGDTQYF
.	TRBV5-6	TRBJ2-1	.	TGTGCCAGCAGCTTGGCCTACGTTGAGCAGTTCTTC	CASSLAYVEQFF
few	TRBV7-8	TRBJ1-2	.	TGTGCCAGCAGCTCGGACATTCGGCACTATGGCTACACCTTC	CASSSDIRHYGYTF